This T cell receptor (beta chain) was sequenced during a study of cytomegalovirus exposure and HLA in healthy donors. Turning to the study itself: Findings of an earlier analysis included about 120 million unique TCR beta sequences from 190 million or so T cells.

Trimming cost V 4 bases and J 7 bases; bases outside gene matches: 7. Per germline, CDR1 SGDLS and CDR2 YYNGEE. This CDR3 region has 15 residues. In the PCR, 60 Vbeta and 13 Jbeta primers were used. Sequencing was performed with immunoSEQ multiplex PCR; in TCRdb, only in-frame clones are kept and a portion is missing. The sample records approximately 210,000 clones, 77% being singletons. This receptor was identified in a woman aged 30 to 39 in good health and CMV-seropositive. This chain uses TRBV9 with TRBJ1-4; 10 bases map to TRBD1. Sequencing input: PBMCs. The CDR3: CASSTPGTGAEKLFF. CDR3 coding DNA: TGTGCCAGCAGCACTCCCGGGACAGGGGCTGAAAAACTGTTTTTT.